This T cell receptor beta chain was obtained from a study of T cell repertoires in cytomegalovirus infection. TCRdb re-derived calls from the reads in MiXCR, one entry per CDR3 protein. The data contain approximately 97,000 distinct CDR3 sequences, approximately 17% of them singletons. V shed 6 bases and J shed 5 bases, with 13 bases lying between them. Per germline, CDR1 ENHRY and CDR2 SYGVKD. The CDR3 is 14 residues long. In this sample, this clonotype turned up a few times. This rearrangement joins TRBV10-3 to TRBJ1-4, with D possibly being TRBD1 (5 bases). The clonotype originates from a human donor in good health (CMV status not recorded). Some clones in this sample may be carry-over from other donors' samples. Specimen: PBMCs. The CDR3 sequence is CAIRRDGGNEKLFF. Here the CDR3 DNA reads TGTGCCATCAGAAGGGACGGTGGGAATGAAAAACTGTTTTTT.